The entry below describes one T cell receptor (beta chain). These data originate in a study of blood T cell repertoires in COVID-19. Per the study methods: Amplifying reference gene primers gave estimates of nucleated cell counts. Clones were sequenced by immunoSEQ multiplex PCR, and TCRdb holds only the in-frame ones, with some missing. V and J calls and clone size follow that table, whereas D and trimming were derived from the DNA. The table shows roughly 95,000 clones, with roughly 80% occurring only once. Sample: peripheral blood. The TCR was taken from a man older than 75 with acute or convalescent COVID-19.

The CDR3 DNA reads TGTGCCAGCAGTCCCTGGAGGGGTCCCCAGCATTTT. Translation: CASSPWRGPQHF. The chain joins TRBV28 to TRBJ1-5; possibly TRBD1 for D (5 bases). V gave up 5 bases and J gave up 10 bases, with 12 bases separating them. The CDR3 extends over 12 amino acids. In germline, CDR1 is MDHEN, CDR2 SYDVKM.